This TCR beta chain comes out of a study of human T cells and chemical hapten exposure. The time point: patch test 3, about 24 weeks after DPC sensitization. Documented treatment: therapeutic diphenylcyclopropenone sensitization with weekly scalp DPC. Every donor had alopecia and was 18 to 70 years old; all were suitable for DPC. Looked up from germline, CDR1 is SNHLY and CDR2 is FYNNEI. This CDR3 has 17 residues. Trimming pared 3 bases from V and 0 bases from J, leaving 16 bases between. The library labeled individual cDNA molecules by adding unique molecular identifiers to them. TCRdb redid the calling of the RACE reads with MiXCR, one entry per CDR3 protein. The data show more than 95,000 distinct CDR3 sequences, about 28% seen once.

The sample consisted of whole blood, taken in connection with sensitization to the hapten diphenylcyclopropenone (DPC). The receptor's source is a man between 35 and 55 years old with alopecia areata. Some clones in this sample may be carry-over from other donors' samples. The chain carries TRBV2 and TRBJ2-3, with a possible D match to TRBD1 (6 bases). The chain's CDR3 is CASSDLLPGTSTDTQYF. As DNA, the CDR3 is TGTGCCAGCAGTGATCTGCTCCCAGGGACAAGCACAGATACGCAGTATTTT.